This TCR beta chain appears in the sequencing data of a study of shared clonotypes between healthy human individuals (dated by TCRdb to the early 2020s). The study in broad terms: The cohort included a few men and a couple of women between 18 and 49 years of age. To estimate repertoire size and how much clonotypes are shared between individuals, the study performed deep sequencing of blood TCR repertoires from roughly five healthy adults. To increase sequencing depth and limit assay-specific biases, TCR repertoire library preparation and sequencing were carried out by different laboratories using diverse techniques. Between about 0.8 and 9 billion PBMCs per donor were obtained by leukapheresis. Broader findings and caveats from the paper: Sampling was restricted to blood, and TCR repertoires in tissues likely differ from the TCR repertoires found in blood. Because the study included a small number of donors, the genetic and exposure-history diversity represented was limited. Pairwise subsampling indicated that sequencing depth was expected to affect the degree of clonotype sharing among donors.

TCR CDR3 regions were amplified from genomic DNA by multiplex PCR using the deep immunoSEQ assay. For each cell subset, the extracted genomic DNA was distributed evenly across all wells of several immunoSEQ 96-well plates, and each plate served as one replicate. For unsorted PBMC, roughly 330 ng genomic DNA, equal to about 30,000 T cell genomes, was loaded into each replicate PCR. Unsorted PBMC genomic DNA was sequenced across ten immunoSEQ deep assay plates. Purified libraries were quantified with a Qubit 3.0 fluorometer, sized on a Bioanalyzer 2100, and re-quantified with the KAPA Library Quantification kit. Every immunoSEQ 96-well plate was sequenced on a separate single-read 150-cycle Illumina NextSeq 550 flow cell. The authors' pipeline ran thus. The immunoSEQ output contained only junctional sequences without quality scores, so filtering could not match that applied to full-length reads. Sequences were annotated with PyIR, a Python wrapper for IgBLAST v1.9, using IMGT germline references to assign V/J genes and CDR3. Reads were removed for weak V/J assignments (E-value above 1e-6), missing CDR3, stop codons, out-of-frame junctions, or ambiguous translated residues. V3J clonotypes were defined as sequences sharing the same inferred V gene, J gene, and CDR3 amino acid sequence. To compute the percentage overlap between repertoires, the number of shared unique clonotypes was divided by the size of the smaller repertoire. Repertoire richness was assessed with RTK rarefaction, the Chao1 estimator, and Recon v2.1 estimates of unobserved clonotypes. TCRdb's version of the immuneACCESS table is confined to in-frame rearrangements and falls short of the full clone set. An unresolved V gene accounts for under half of the shortfall where checked; the remainder is of unknown origin. The V and J calls and the clone size are those of that table, but D and trimming were determined from the DNA. This sample is represented by hundreds of thousands of clones; approximately 80% of them were singletons. Under 15% of the sample is held by the ten biggest clonotypes.

A note on this clone: What this receptor recognizes is not known. No base-level quality is on record; no much larger clone is a single base apart.

V loses 6 bases of germline sequence and J loses 1 base, and the interval between the two ends is 7 bases. CDR1 SEHNR and CDR2 FQNEAQ are derived from the germline V gene (reference sequence). The cysteine opens and the phenylalanine closes a CDR3 of 14 amino acids. The sequence is cut down to CDR3 DNA, 42 bases in frame from base 1. The donors were healthy, HIV-negative adults with no recently reported acute infections or vaccinations. Every donor was a Caucasian adult living in Nashville, Tennessee, USA. In the unsorted samples, 87 million or so PBMCs were counted, and genomic DNA was extracted using the QIAamp DNA Blood Mini kit. Blood was obtained by leukapheresis, after which PBMCs were separated by Ficoll-Histopaque density gradient centrifugation and cryopreserved in liquid nitrogen vapor phase.

The source of this sequence is a woman aged 40 to 50 in good health. Some clones in this sample may be carry-over from other donors' samples. This chain is built from TRBV7-9 and TRBJ2-6; D gene: possibly TRBD2, on 6 matching bases. Sample: PBMCs. The CDR3 corresponds to CASRGTSGANVLTF. Read as DNA, the sequence is TGTGCCAGCAGAGGGACTTCTGGGGCCAACGTCCTGACTTTC. Reference TRBV7-9 and TRBJ2-6 proteins supply the regions before and after the CDR3; the full variable domain is: DTGVSQNPRHKITKRGQNVTFRCDPISEHNRLYWYRQTLGQGPEFLTYFQNEAQLEKSRLLSDRFSAERPKGSFSTLEIQRTEQGDSAMYLCASRGTSGANVLTFGAGSRLTVL.